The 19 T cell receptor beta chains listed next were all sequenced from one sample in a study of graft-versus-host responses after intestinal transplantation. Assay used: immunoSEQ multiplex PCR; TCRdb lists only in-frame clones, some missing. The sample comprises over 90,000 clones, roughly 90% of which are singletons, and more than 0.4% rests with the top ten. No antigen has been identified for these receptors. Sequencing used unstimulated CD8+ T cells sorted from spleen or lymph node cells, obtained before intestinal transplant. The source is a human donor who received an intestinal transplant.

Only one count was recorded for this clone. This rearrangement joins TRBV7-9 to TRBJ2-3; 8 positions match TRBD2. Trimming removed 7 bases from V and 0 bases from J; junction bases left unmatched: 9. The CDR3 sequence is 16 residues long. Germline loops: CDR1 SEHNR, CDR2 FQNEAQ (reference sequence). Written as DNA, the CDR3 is TGTGCCAGCACCCCCGGTACTAGCGGTAGCACAGATACGCAGTATTTT. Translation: CASTPGTSGSTDTQYF.

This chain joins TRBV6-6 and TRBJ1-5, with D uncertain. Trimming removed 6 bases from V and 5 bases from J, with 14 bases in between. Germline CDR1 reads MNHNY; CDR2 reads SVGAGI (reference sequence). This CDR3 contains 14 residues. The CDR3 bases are TGTGCCAGCAGCGACGACACCCAAGATCAGCCCCAGCATTTT. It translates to CASSDDTQDQPQHF.

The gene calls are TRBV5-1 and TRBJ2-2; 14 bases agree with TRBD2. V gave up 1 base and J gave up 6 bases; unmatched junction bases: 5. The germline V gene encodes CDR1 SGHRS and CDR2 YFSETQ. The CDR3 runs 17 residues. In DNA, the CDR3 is TGCGCCAGCAGCTTGAGGGGACTAGCGGGGGTGCCCGGGGAGCTGTTTTTT. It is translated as CASSLRGLAGVPGELFF.

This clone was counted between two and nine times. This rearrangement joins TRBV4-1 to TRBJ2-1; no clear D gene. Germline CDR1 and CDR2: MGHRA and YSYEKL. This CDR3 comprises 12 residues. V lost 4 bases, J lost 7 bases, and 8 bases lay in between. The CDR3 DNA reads TGCGCCAGCAGCCTTTGGGCGAATGAGCAGTTCTTC. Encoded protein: CASSLWANEQFF.

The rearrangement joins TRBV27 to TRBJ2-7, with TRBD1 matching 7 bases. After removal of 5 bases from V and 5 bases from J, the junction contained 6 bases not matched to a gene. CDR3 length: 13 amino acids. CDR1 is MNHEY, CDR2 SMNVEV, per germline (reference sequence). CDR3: CASSPTGRHEQYF. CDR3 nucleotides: TGTGCCAGCAGTCCGACAGGGAGACACGAGCAGTACTTC.

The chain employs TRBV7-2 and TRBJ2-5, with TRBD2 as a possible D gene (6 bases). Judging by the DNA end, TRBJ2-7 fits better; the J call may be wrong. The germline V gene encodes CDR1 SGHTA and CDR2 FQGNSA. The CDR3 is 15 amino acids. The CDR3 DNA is TGTGCCAGCAGCTTCAGCGGGTACAGCTCCTACGAGCAGTACTTC. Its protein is CASSFSGYSSYEQYF.

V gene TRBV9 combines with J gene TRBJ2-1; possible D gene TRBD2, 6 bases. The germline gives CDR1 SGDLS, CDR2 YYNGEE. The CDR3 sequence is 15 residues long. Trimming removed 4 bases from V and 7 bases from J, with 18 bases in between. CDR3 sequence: CASSPGLLEENEQFF. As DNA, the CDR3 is TGTGCCAGCAGCCCGGGACTCCTTGAAGAGAATGAGCAGTTCTTC. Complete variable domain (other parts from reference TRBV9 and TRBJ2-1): DSGVTQTPKHLITATGQRVTLRCSPRSGDLSVYWYQQSLDQGLQFLIQYYNGEERAKGNILERFSAQQFPDLHSELNLSSLELGDSALYFCASSPGLLEENEQFFGPGTRLTVL.

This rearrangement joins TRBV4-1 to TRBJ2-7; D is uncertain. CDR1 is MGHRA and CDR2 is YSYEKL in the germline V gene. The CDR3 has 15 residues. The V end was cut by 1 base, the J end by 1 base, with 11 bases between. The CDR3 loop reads CASSQGGGSSYEQYF. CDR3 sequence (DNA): TGCGCCAGCAGCCAAGGCGGTGGCAGTTCCTACGAGCAGTACTTC.

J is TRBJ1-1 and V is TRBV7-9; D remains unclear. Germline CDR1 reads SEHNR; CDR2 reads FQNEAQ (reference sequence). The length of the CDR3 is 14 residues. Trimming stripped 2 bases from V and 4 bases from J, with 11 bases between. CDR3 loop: CASSLNAGSTEAFF. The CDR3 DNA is TGTGCCAGCAGCTTAAACGCGGGGAGCACTGAAGCTTTCTTT.

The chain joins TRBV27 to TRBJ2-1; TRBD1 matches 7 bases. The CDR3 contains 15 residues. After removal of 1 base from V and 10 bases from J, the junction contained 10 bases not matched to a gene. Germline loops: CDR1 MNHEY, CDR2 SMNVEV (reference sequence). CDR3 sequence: CASSLFQGDGEEQFF. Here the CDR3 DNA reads TGTGCCAGCAGTTTATTCCAGGGGGACGGGGAAGAGCAGTTCTTC.

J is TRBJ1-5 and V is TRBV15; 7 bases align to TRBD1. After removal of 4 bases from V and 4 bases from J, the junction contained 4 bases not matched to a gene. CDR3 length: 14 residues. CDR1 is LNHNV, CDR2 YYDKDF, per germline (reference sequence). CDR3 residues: CATSTDRVNQPQHF. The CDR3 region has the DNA TGTGCCACCAGCACCGACAGGGTAAATCAGCCCCAGCATTTT.

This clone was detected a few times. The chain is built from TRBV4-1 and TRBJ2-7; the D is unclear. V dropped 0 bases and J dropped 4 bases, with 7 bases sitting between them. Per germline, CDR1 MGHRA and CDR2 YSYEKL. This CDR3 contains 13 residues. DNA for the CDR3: TGCGCCAGCAGCCAAGACCAGGCGTACGAGCAGTACTTC. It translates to CASSQDQAYEQYF.

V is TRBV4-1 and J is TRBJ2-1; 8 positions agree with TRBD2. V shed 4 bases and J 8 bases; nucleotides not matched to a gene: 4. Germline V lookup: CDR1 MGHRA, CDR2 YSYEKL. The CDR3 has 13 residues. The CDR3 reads CASSPGRADEQFF. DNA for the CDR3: TGCGCCAGCAGCCCCGGGAGGGCTGATGAGCAGTTCTTC.

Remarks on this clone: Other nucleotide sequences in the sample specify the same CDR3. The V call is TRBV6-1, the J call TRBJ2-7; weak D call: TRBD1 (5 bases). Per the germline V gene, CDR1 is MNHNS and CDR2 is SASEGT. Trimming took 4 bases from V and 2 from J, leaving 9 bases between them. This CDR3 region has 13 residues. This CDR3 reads CASSARQPYEQYF. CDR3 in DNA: TGTGCCAGCAGTGCTCGACAGCCCTACGAGCAGTACTTC.

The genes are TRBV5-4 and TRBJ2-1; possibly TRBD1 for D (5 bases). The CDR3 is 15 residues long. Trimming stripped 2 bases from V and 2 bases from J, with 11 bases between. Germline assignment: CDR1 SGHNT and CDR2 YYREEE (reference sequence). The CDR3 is CASSFFQGTYNEQFF. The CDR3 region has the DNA TGTGCCAGCAGCTTTTTCCAGGGTACCTACAATGAGCAGTTCTTC.

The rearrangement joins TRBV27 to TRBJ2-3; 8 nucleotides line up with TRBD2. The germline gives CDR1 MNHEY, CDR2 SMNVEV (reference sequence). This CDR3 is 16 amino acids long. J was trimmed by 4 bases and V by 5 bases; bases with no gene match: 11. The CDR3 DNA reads TGTGCCAGCAGTCTGGCTTGGCGGGAGGTTGCAGATACGCAGTATTTT. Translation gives CASSLAWREVADTQYF.

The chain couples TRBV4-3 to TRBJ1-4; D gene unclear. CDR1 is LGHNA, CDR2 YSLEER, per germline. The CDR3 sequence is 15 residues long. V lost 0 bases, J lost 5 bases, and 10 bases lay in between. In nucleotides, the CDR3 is TGCGCCAGCAGCCAAGATTATAGCCAGAATGAAAAACTGTTTTTT. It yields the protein CASSQDYSQNEKLFF.

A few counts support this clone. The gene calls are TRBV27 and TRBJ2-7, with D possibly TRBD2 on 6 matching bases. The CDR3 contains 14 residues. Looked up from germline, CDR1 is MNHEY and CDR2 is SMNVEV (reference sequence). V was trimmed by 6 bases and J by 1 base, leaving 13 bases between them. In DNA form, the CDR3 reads TGTGCCAGCAGCCTATCAGGACTATCCTACGAGCAGTACTTC. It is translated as CASSLSGLSYEQYF.

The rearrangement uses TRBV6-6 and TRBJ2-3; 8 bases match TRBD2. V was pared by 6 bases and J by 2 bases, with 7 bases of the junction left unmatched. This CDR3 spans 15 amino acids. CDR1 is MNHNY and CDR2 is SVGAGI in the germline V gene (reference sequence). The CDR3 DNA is TGTGCCAGCAGGGGGACTAGTACTTACACAGATACGCAGTATTTT. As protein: CASRGTSTYTDTQYF.